This is a list of T cell receptor beta chains from one sample in a study of glioma-infiltrating T cells. TCRdb re-derived calls from the multiplex PCR reads in MiXCR, one entry per CDR3 protein. The sample consists of approximately 89,000 distinct CDR3 sequences, under 30% of them appearing once. Sequencing was carried out using glioma tissue, nonneoplastic brain tissue, or PBMCs (not recorded which). All receptors come from a human donor with low-grade glioma or glioblastoma, undergoing nonglioma brain surgery, or in good health (not recorded which). CDR3s include the opening cysteine and the closing phenylalanine or tryptophan. Fields, in order: V gene, D gene, J gene, clone size, CDR3 DNA, CDR3 protein. A D gene is named only where the DNA matches it firmly. Clone size, where shown, is once, few, many, or a class for clones that have expanded.

v_gene: TRBV20-1
d_gene: TRBD2
j_gene: TRBJ2-5
abundance: many
CDR3nt: TGCAGTGCTAGGGTACAAGGGGTTGGAAGCGGGGGCCGAGGGACCCAGTACTTC
CDR3aa: CSARVQGVGSGGRGTQYF

v_gene: TRBV15
d_gene: NA
j_gene: TRBJ1-1
abundance: many
CDR3nt: TGTGCCACCAGCCAACAGGGAAACACTGAAGCTTTCTTT
CDR3aa: CATSQQGNTEAFF

v_gene: TRBV5-4
d_gene: NA
j_gene: TRBJ1-2
abundance: many
CDR3nt: TGTGCCAGCAGCCCCCGGGACCCAAGTGGCTACACCTTC
CDR3aa: CASSPRDPSGYTF

v_gene: TRBV6-5
d_gene: NA
j_gene: TRBJ2-3
abundance: many
CDR3nt: TGTGCCAGCAGTTACGGAAGGCCTCGGGGCGGCGGTTTCTATCTAGATACGCAGTATTTT
CDR3aa: CASSYGRPRGGGFYLDTQYF

v_gene: TRBV6-1
d_gene: NA
j_gene: TRBJ2-3
abundance: many
CDR3nt: TGTGCCAGCAGCTTTAGGACAGTGGGGGCAGATACGCAGTATTTT
CDR3aa: CASSFRTVGADTQYF

v_gene: TRBV19
d_gene: TRBD2
j_gene: TRBJ2-5
abundance: medium-sized
CDR3nt: TGTGCCAGTAGTACCGGGACTAGTCAAACCGAGACCCAGTACTTC
CDR3aa: CASSTGTSQTETQYF

v_gene: TRBV29-1
d_gene: NA
j_gene: TRBJ1-1
abundance: NA
CDR3nt: TGCAGCGTGATGAAGGAGGGGAACACTGAAGCTTTCTTT
CDR3aa: CSVMKEGNTEAFF

v_gene: TRBV7-7
d_gene: NA
j_gene: TRBJ2-7
abundance: many
CDR3nt: TGTGCCAGCAGCCAGAGCGGATCCTACGAGCAGTACTTC
CDR3aa: CASSQSGSYEQYF

v_gene: TRBV27
d_gene: NA
j_gene: TRBJ1-6
abundance: many
CDR3nt: TGTGCCAGCACTAACGGGAGGGTTTACAATTCACCCCTCCACTTT
CDR3aa: CASTNGRVYNSPLHF

v_gene: TRBV6-2/TRBV6-3
d_gene: NA
j_gene: TRBJ2-6
abundance: many
CDR3nt: TGTGCCAGCAGTTCCGGGACCACCTCTGGGGCCAACGTCCTGACTTTC
CDR3aa: CASSSGTTSGANVLTF

v_gene: TRBV4-1
d_gene: NA
j_gene: TRBJ1-1
abundance: many
CDR3nt: TGCGCCAGCAGCCAAGATCGTTTCCCCGACACTGAAACTTTCTTT
CDR3aa: CASSQDRFPDTETFF

v_gene: TRBV15
d_gene: TRBD1
j_gene: TRBJ1-1
abundance: many
CDR3nt: TGTGCCACCAGGGATAAACAGGGGAGGAACACTGAAGCTTTCTTT
CDR3aa: CATRDKQGRNTEAFF

v_gene: TRBV2
d_gene: TRBD1
j_gene: TRBJ2-5
abundance: few
CDR3nt: TGTGCCAGCAGGGAACAGGGGGCCCCGGGGGAGACCCAGTACTTC
CDR3aa: CASREQGAPGETQYF

v_gene: TRBV7-2
d_gene: NA
j_gene: TRBJ2-5
abundance: many
CDR3nt: TGTGCCAGCAGCTTAACTGGTCCACAAGAGACCCAGTACTTC
CDR3aa: CASSLTGPQETQYF

v_gene: TRBV6-1
d_gene: NA
j_gene: TRBJ1-6
abundance: many
CDR3nt: TGTGCCAGCAGCCCGGGACGGAATAATTCACCCCTCCACTTT
CDR3aa: CASSPGRNNSPLHF

v_gene: TRBV7-9
d_gene: NA
j_gene: TRBJ2-3
abundance: once
CDR3nt: TGTGCCAGCAGCTTAGCGGTGACGACAGATACGCGGTATTTT
CDR3aa: CASSLAVTTDTRYF

v_gene: TRBV3-1
d_gene: NA
j_gene: TRBJ1-1
abundance: few
CDR3nt: TGTGCCAGCAGCCAAAGGGGGGCGAACACTGAAGCTTTCTTT
CDR3aa: CASSQRGANTEAFF

v_gene: TRBV2
d_gene: NA
j_gene: TRBJ2-5
abundance: many
CDR3nt: TGTGCCAGCAGTCATGGGGTCGGAAAGAAGTACTTC
CDR3aa: CASSHGVGKKYF

v_gene: TRBV29-1
d_gene: NA
j_gene: TRBJ2-1
abundance: few
CDR3nt: TGCAGCGCAGGACTAATCTCCAATGAGCAGTTCTTC
CDR3aa: CSAGLISNEQFF

v_gene: TRBV27
d_gene: TRBD2
j_gene: TRBJ2-1
abundance: NA
CDR3nt: TGTGCCAGCAGTCCCATTGGGATAGCGGGAGGAAGGCATATTGAGCAGTTCTTC
CDR3aa: CASSPIGIAGGRHIEQFF

v_gene: TRBV18
d_gene: TRBD1
j_gene: TRBJ2-7
abundance: NA
CDR3nt: TGTGCCAGCTCATTCACAGGGTCGGCACAGGGGGCCTACGAGCAGTACTTC
CDR3aa: CASSFTGSAQGAYEQYF

v_gene: TRBV2
d_gene: NA
j_gene: TRBJ2-1
abundance: many
CDR3nt: TGTGCCAGCAACAGGGACCGGGCCGGGGTGGTGCAGTTCTTC
CDR3aa: CASNRDRAGVVQFF

v_gene: TRBV5-1
d_gene: NA
j_gene: TRBJ2-5
abundance: NA
CDR3nt: TGCGCCAGCGGCACGGGACACCTCCAAGAGACCCAGTACTTC
CDR3aa: CASGTGHLQETQYF

v_gene: TRBV6-2/TRBV6-3
d_gene: TRBD1
j_gene: TRBJ1-1
abundance: NA
CDR3nt: TGTGACAGCAGTGGGCAGGGGGGGAACACTGAGGCTTTCTTT
CDR3aa: CDSSGQGGNTEAFF

v_gene: TRBV20-1
d_gene: NA
j_gene: TRBJ1-6
abundance: many
CDR3nt: TGCAGTGCTAGTACAACAGGGAGTTCACCCCTCCACTTT
CDR3aa: CSASTTGSSPLHF

v_gene: TRBV5-1
d_gene: TRBD1
j_gene: TRBJ1-1
abundance: NA
CDR3nt: TGCGCCAGCAGCTTTCAGGGGGCATCGAATGGAGCTTTCTTT
CDR3aa: CASSFQGASNGAFF

v_gene: TRBV6-2/TRBV6-3
d_gene: NA
j_gene: TRBJ2-3
abundance: many
CDR3nt: TGTGCCAGCAGGAGGACAGCCCCCAACACAGATACGCAGTATTTT
CDR3aa: CASRRTAPNTDTQYF

v_gene: TRBV20-1
d_gene: NA
j_gene: TRBJ2-7
abundance: many
CDR3nt: TGCAGTGCTAGAGACCTGGGAGGTATAAACTCCTACGAGCAGTACTTC
CDR3aa: CSARDLGGINSYEQYF

v_gene: TRBV12-3/TRBV12-4
d_gene: NA
j_gene: TRBJ1-2
abundance: few
CDR3nt: TGTGCCAGCAGTACAGTGGACGGCCGGTCTCTCTATGGCTACACCTTC
CDR3aa: CASSTVDGRSLYGYTF

v_gene: TRBV12-3/TRBV12-4
d_gene: NA
j_gene: TRBJ1-4
abundance: few
CDR3nt: TGTGCCAGCAGTTTAGCCCAGGGGGAAAAACTGTTTTTT
CDR3aa: CASSLAQGEKLFF

v_gene: TRBV27
d_gene: TRBD1
j_gene: TRBJ1-2
abundance: many
CDR3nt: TGTGCCAGCCGCCCGGACAGGGGCAACTATGGCTACACCTTC
CDR3aa: CASRPDRGNYGYTF

v_gene: TRBV3-1
d_gene: TRBD1
j_gene: TRBJ1-2
abundance: once
CDR3nt: TGTGCCAGCAGCCAGCGGGACAGACCCTCCCGGGGCTACACCTTC
CDR3aa: CASSQRDRPSRGYTF

v_gene: TRBV2
d_gene: NA
j_gene: TRBJ2-4
abundance: many
CDR3nt: TGTGCCAGCAGCATCTTGGCCAAAAACATTCAGTACTTC
CDR3aa: CASSILAKNIQYF

v_gene: TRBV4-1
d_gene: NA
j_gene: TRBJ2-1
abundance: many
CDR3nt: TGCGCCAGCAGCAGAGGCGGGGACTACAATGAGCAGTTCTTC
CDR3aa: CASSRGGDYNEQFF

v_gene: TRBV6-1
d_gene: NA
j_gene: TRBJ2-1
abundance: many
CDR3nt: TGTGCCAGCAGTTCCCTAGATGAGCAGTTCTTC
CDR3aa: CASSSLDEQFF

v_gene: TRBV19
d_gene: NA
j_gene: TRBJ2-7
abundance: many
CDR3nt: TGTGCCAGTAGTACCATCGGGCAGGTGAACTACGAGCAGTACTTC
CDR3aa: CASSTIGQVNYEQYF

v_gene: TRBV20-1
d_gene: NA
j_gene: TRBJ2-1
abundance: many
CDR3nt: TGCAGTGCTAAACCCTACAATGAGCAGTTCTTC
CDR3aa: CSAKPYNEQFF

v_gene: TRBV29-1
d_gene: NA
j_gene: TRBJ1-1
abundance: many
CDR3nt: TGCAGCGTCGACAGTGAAGCTTTCTTT
CDR3aa: CSVDSEAFF

v_gene: TRBV2
d_gene: NA
j_gene: TRBJ2-2
abundance: few
CDR3nt: TGTGCCAGCAGTGAAAATTACGACCCGAACACCGGGGAGCTGTTTTTT
CDR3aa: CASSENYDPNTGELFF

v_gene: TRBV20-1
d_gene: TRBD2
j_gene: TRBJ2-7
abundance: many
CDR3nt: TGCAGTGCTGACCTGCGACTAGCGGGGGCTTACGAGCAGTACTTC
CDR3aa: CSADLRLAGAYEQYF

v_gene: TRBV29-1
d_gene: TRBD1
j_gene: TRBJ1-1
abundance: many
CDR3nt: TGCAGCGCTAAACAGGGGTACACTGAAGCTTTCTTT
CDR3aa: CSAKQGYTEAFF

v_gene: TRBV3-1
d_gene: TRBD1
j_gene: TRBJ2-7
abundance: many
CDR3nt: TGTGCCAGCAGCCGATACAGGGGAGAATACGAGCAGTACTTC
CDR3aa: CASSRYRGEYEQYF

v_gene: TRBV20-1
d_gene: NA
j_gene: TRBJ2-6
abundance: once
CDR3nt: TGCGGTAGACAGTCTGGGGCCAACGTCCTGACTTTC
CDR3aa: CGRQSGANVLTF

v_gene: TRBV2
d_gene: TRBD1
j_gene: TRBJ2-7
abundance: NA
CDR3nt: TGTGCCAGCCAGCCCCCGGGACAGGGTATTGTGGACGAGCAGTACTTC
CDR3aa: CASQPPGQGIVDEQYF